Sequencing of this T cell receptor (beta chain) was carried out in a study of CD8+CD57+ T cells in acquired aplastic anemia. Overall study: Recorded DNA amounts for sorted CD4+ and CD8+ cells had an average of approximately 2.9 ug.

CDR3 and TCR beta VDJ profiling relied on a genomic DNA template. Each CDR3 protein is one row after TCRdb ran MiXCR on the reads. This table has roughly 280,000 distinct CDR3 sequences, 45% to 65% appearing once. Sequencing was done on patients that had shown CD8+CD57+ cell expansion by flow cytometry. A severe acquired aplastic anemia diagnosis applied to all patients. With V trimmed by 6 bases and J by 4 bases, 3 bases remained unmatched. The CDR3 is 15 amino acids. Germline values: CDR1 KGHDR, CDR2 SFDVKD. The chain is built from TRBV24-1 and TRBJ2-3; 13 bases match TRBD2. Source material: sorted CD4+, CD8+, or CD8+CD57+ T cells (not recorded which) from PBMCs. This TCR was recovered from a human donor with aplastic anemia. The chain's CDR3 is CATSRTSGGPDTQYF. The CDR3 region has the DNA TGTGCCACCAGTCGGACTAGCGGGGGTCCAGATACGCAGTATTTT.